The 5 T cell receptor beta chains reported below all come from one sample, sequenced in a study of T cells expressing NK-cell markers. TCRdb derives one entry per CDR3 protein from the 5' RACE reads, leaving out DNA. Listed are about 150,000 distinct CDR3 sequences; 12% falls within the top ten. The sample was blood T cells: a sorted CD56 or NKG2C T cell subset, CD4+ or CD8+ T cells, or bulk PBMC T cells (not recorded which). These receptor sequences come from a man between 18 and 35 years old in good health.

This rearrangement joins TRBV28 to TRBJ2-7; TCRdb's D call of TRBD2 is untestable without DNA. Germline V gene lookup returns CDR1 MDHEN and CDR2 SYDVKM. The CDR3 spans 18 residues. CDR3 sequence: CASSLTSGSLKNSYEQYF.

V is TRBV7-8 and J is TRBJ2-5. This CDR3 spans 15 amino acids. Per the germline V gene, CDR1 is SGHVS and CDR2 is FQNEAQ. CDR3 sequence: CASSLLLVGQETQYF.

The chain joins TRBV5-1 to TRBJ2-7; TCRdb designates TRBD1, a call that cannot be tested without DNA. Looked up from germline, CDR1 is SGHRS and CDR2 is YFSETQ. The CDR3 spans 15 residues. The CDR3 here is CASSADSLISYEQYF. The full variable domain, in which reference TRBV5-1 and TRBJ2-7 provide the parts outside the CDR3, is KAGVTQTPRYLIKTRGQQVTLSCSPISGHRSVSWYQQTPGQGLQFLFEYFSETQRNKGNFPGRFSGRQFSNSRSEMNVSTLELGDSALYLCASSADSLISYEQYFGPGTRLTVT.

The chain employs TRBV12-3 or TRBV12-4 and TRBJ1-5; the TCRdb D gene call, TRBD1, has no DNA to confirm it. This CDR3 has 16 amino acids. Here the CDR3 reads CASSLWGPLLNQPQHF.

The V and J genes are TRBV6-5 and TRBJ2-3; TCRdb proposes TRBD2, but this gene call is untestable without DNA. CDR1 and CDR2 from the germline V gene are MNHEY and SVGAGI. This CDR3 has 15 residues. This chain's CDR3 is CASTREWDHTDTQYF.